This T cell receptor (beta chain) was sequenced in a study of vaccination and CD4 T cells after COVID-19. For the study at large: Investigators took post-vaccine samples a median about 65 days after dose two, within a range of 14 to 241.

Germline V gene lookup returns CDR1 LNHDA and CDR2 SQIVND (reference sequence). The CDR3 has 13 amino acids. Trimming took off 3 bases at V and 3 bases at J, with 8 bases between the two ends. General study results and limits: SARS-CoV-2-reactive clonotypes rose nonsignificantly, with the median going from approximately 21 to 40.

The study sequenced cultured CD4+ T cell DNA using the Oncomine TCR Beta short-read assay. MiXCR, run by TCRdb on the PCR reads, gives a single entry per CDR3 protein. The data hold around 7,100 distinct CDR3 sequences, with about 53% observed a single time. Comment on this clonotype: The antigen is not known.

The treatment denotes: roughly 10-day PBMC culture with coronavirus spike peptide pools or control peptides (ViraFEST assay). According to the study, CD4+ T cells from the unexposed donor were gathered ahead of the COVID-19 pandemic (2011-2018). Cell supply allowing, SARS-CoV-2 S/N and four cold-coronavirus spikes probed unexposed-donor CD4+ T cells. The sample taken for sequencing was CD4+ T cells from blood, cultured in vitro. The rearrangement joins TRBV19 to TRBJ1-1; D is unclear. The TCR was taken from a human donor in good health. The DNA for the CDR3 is TGTGCCAGTAGTATTAAGGGTTACACTGAAGCTTTCTTT. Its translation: CASSIKGYTEAFF.